The next 11 T cell receptor beta chains were all read from a single sample in a study of response to subunit inactivated influenza vaccine. TCRdb re-called the RT-PCR reads with MiXCR, one entry per CDR3 protein. The profile shows about 620,000 distinct CDR3 sequences, around 10% of them singletons. This same sample was also part of a study on T cells expressing NK-cell markers. From that report: In generating TCR beta cDNA, 5'RACE template switching with UMIs was used.

The specimen comprised PBMCs from blood, sampled on the day of vaccination. Source of these receptors: a middle-aged man who received an inactivated influenza vaccine.

This clonotype has only a few counts. The rearrangement joins TRBV10-3 to TRBJ2-3; a possible D gene is TRBD2 (6 bases). This CDR3 spans 15 amino acids. V was cut by 3 bases and J by 4 bases, with 14 bases left in between. Germline V gene sequence: CDR1 ENHRY, CDR2 SYGVKD. The CDR3 is CAISEGGERADTQYF. The CDR3 nucleotides are TGTGCCATCAGTGAAGGAGGGGAGCGCGCAGATACGCAGTATTTT.

The gene calls are TRBV12-3 or TRBV12-4 and TRBJ1-3, with D possibly matching TRBD1 (6 bases). The CDR3 runs to 16 residues. Trimming pared 8 bases from V and 0 bases from J, leaving 17 bases between. CDR3 bases: TGTGCCAGCCGTCAAGGGGGGCAGCTCTCTGGAAACACCATATATTTT. Its translation: CASRQGGQLSGNTIYF.

This clonotype has only a few counts. The rearrangement joins TRBV9 to TRBJ2-1, with 7 bases fitting TRBD2. CDR3 length equals 15 residues. Germline V gene data show CDR1 as SGDLS and CDR2 as YYNGEE. After removal of 1 base from V and 6 bases from J, the junction contained 7 bases not matched to a gene. The CDR3 DNA is TGTGCCAGCAGCGTATCGGGAGGAGTTTCCAATGAGCAGTTCTTC. Amino acid sequence: CASSVSGGVSNEQFF.

CDR3 loop: CSAPRRNTDTQYF. As DNA, the CDR3 is TGCAGTGCCCCCCGCAGGAATACAGATACGCAGTATTTT. This chain joins TRBV20-1 and TRBJ2-3, with unresolved D. Germline V gives CDR1 DFQATT, CDR2 SNEGSKA (reference sequence). The V end lost 6 bases, the J end lost 3 bases, and 13 bases lay between the germline ends. The CDR3 has 13 residues.

This clonotype was seen more than once but under ten times. V usage is TRBV20-1 and J usage is TRBJ2-1, with a tentative D call TRBD2 (6 bases). The CDR3 contains 16 residues. V was cut by 6 bases and J by 7 bases, with 25 bases left in between. Germline V gene data show CDR1 as DFQATT and CDR2 as SNEGSKA (reference sequence). This CDR3 is CSALSAKPGDLNEQFF. The DNA for the CDR3 is TGCAGTGCCCTCTCAGCTAAGCCGGGGGACTTGAATGAGCAGTTCTTC.

This clonotype was detected ten times or more. This rearrangement joins TRBV14 to TRBJ2-2; no firm D call. The CDR3 contains 12 residues. Deletions cut 4 bases from V and 9 bases from J, with 9 bases between. Germline V gene data show CDR1 as SGHDN and CDR2 as FVKESK. The DNA of the CDR3 is TGTGCCAGCAGCCGCGTCTCTTGGGAGCTGTTTTTT. Residues: CASSRVSWELFF.

This clonotype has more than one count but fewer than ten. This sequence joins TRBV7-8 and TRBJ2-4; 8 nucleotides agree with TRBD1. This CDR3 comprises 16 residues. Per the germline V gene, CDR1 is SGHVS and CDR2 is FQNEAQ. The V gene end was trimmed by 4 bases and the J gene end by 5 bases; junction bases not matched to a gene: 10. This CDR3 reads CASSSYLDRAQNIQYF. Written as DNA, the CDR3 is TGTGCCAGCAGCTCCTACCTGGACAGGGCCCAAAACATTCAGTACTTC.

This clonotype occurred a few times. V gene TRBV4-3 combines with J gene TRBJ2-2; D is perhaps TRBD2 (6 bases). This CDR3 region has 17 residues. The ends were cut back, 0 bases at V and 2 bases at J, with 13 bases in the middle. Germline V lookup: CDR1 LGHNA, CDR2 YSLEER. The CDR3 protein is CASSQEGGLGNTGELFF. The CDR3, as DNA: TGCGCCAGCAGCCAAGAGGGGGGATTGGGTAACACCGGGGAGCTGTTTTTT.

This clonotype has more than one count but fewer than ten. This chain connects TRBV12-3 or TRBV12-4 to TRBJ2-7; TRBD1 agrees at 9 bases. The CDR3 loop spans 15 amino acids. The V and J ends lost 2 bases and 7 bases, in that order; junction bases with no gene match: 9. This CDR3 reads CASSLRTGDRGEQYF. As DNA, the CDR3 is TGTGCCAGCAGTTTAAGGACAGGGGATCGTGGTGAGCAGTACTTC.

The genes are TRBV12-3 or TRBV12-4 and TRBJ1-5; 7 nucleotides align to TRBD1. The CDR3 length is 14 residues. J gave up 4 bases and V 5 bases, and 5 bases lay outside the gene matches. In nucleotides, the CDR3 is TGTGCCAGCAGTACAGGGGTGGGTAATCAGCCCCAGCATTTT. Translation: CASSTGVGNQPQHF.

This clonotype has at least ten counts. The chain joins TRBV28 to TRBJ2-7; 10 bases are a match to TRBD1. CDR1 is MDHEN, CDR2 SYDVKM, per germline. V dropped 6 bases and J dropped 5; count of bases not matched to a gene: 10. CDR3 length: 15 residues. This chain's CDR3 is CASSYTGQGNHEQYF. CDR3 DNA sequence: TGTGCCAGCAGCTACACGGGACAGGGGAACCACGAGCAGTACTTC.